Below are 5 T cell receptor beta chains sequenced from a single sample in a study of Graves' ophthalmopathy and Graves' hyperthyroidism. CDR3 regions of TCR beta were amplified from RNA transcripts. HTBI-primed first-round RT-PCR preceded second-round multiplex PCR. TCRdb re-analysed the multiplex PCR reads in MiXCR, keeping a single row per CDR3 protein. The sample comprises around 40,000 distinct CDR3 sequences, roughly half of which are singletons, and more than 15% rests with the top ten. Sequenced: peripheral blood. Source of these receptors: an adult man with Graves' ophthalmopathy.

This clonotype was recorded at least ten times. J is TRBJ2-2 and V is TRBV20-1; no clear D gene. Germline V gene sequence: CDR1 DFQATT, CDR2 SNEGSKA (reference sequence). Trimming stripped 0 bases from V and 0 bases from J, with 8 bases between. This CDR3 has 15 residues. CDR3 sequence reads: CSARDRRTNTGELFF. The CDR3 bases are TGCAGTGCTAGAGATCGACGAACGAACACCGGGGAGCTGTTTTTT.

V usage is TRBV10-1 and J usage is TRBJ2-1; D is ambiguous. CDR1 WNHNN and CDR2 SYGVQD come from the germline V gene (reference sequence). The length of the CDR3 is 11 residues. V was cut by 11 bases and J by 8 bases, with 13 bases left in between. The CDR3 spells CAHPANHEQFF. CDR3 in DNA: TGCGCCCACCCAGCGAACCATGAGCAGTTCTTC.

Ten or more counts support this clonotype. The V and J genes are TRBV5-4 and TRBJ1-1, with a possible D match to TRBD1 (6 bases). Trimming cost V 5 bases and J 3 bases, with 14 bases left between them. Germline CDR1 SGHNT, CDR2 YYREEE (reference sequence). This CDR3 has 14 amino acids. This CDR3 is CASRGGAGHTEAFF. The CDR3, as DNA: TGTGCCAGCAGGGGGGGGGCAGGGCACACTGAAGCTTTCTTT. The full variable domain, in which reference TRBV5-4 and TRBJ1-1 provide the parts outside the CDR3, is ETGVTQSPTHLIKTRGQQVTLRCSSQSGHNTVSWYQQALGQGPQFIFQYYREEENGRGNFPPRFSGLQFPNYSSELNVNALELDDSALYLCASRGGAGHTEAFFGQGTRLTVV.

Comment on this clonotype: The germline gene is not matched at one end of the junction; a read error may be the cause. J is TRBJ2-2 and V is TRBV2, with D unresolved. Germline CDR1 reads SNHLY; CDR2 reads FYNNEI. The length of the CDR3 is 14 residues. CDR3 sequence (DNA): TGTGCTAGCAGCCGAAGGCTCGACACCGGGGAGCTGTTTTTT. Amino acids: CASSRRLDTGELFF.

This chain links TRBV20-1 with TRBJ2-7; 12 bases are shared with TRBD1. Trimming cost V 5 bases and J 9 bases; bases outside gene matches: 17. The CDR3 loop spans 16 amino acids. Germline V gene lookup returns CDR1 DFQATT and CDR2 SNEGSKA (reference sequence). The CDR3 sequence is CSAGNRDRGQGVGQYF. The CDR3 DNA reads TGCAGTGCTGGAAACCGGGACAGGGGGCAGGGCGTTGGGCAGTACTTC.